This T cell receptor (beta chain) was sequenced in a study of response to subunit inactivated influenza vaccine (dated by TCRdb to between 2017 and 2018). For context, the study as a whole: To follow how T cells responded to a trivalent subunit inactivated influenza vaccine, the researchers relied on deep quantitative profiling of the T cell receptor repertoire.

CDR1 and CDR2, per the germline V gene (reference sequence), are DFQATT and SNEGSKA. At the junction V is shortened by 5 bases and J by 2 bases; bases outside the gene matches: 12. The CDR3 measures 16 amino acids from cysteine to phenylalanine. Left in the record is the CDR3 DNA by itself, 48 bases read in frame from the first base. Library method: RT-PCR. Sequencing instrument: Illumina HiSeq 2500. TCRdb reran the public reads through fastp at Q25 and MiXCR, keeping productive beta chains. All rows with the same CDR3 protein become a single entry with the most common DNA and genes. The sample profile shows a few hundred thousand distinct CDR3 sequences; approximately 14% of them were found once. Of the sample, 11% is held by the ten largest clones. Results the study describes overall, beyond this receptor: It was suggested by the authors that each seasonal influenza vaccination may recruit only a limited number of new T cells.

About this clonotype itself: Its antigen is not yet known. Base-call qualities are not available, and no considerably larger clone is one nucleotide away.

The rearranged chain carries TRBV20-1 and TRBJ2-1; TRBD2 agrees with 7 junctional bases. The TCR comes from a man over 45 who received an inactivated influenza vaccine. Donor details come from another sample of the same person, matched by shared clones. This material consisted of PBMCs from blood, taken 11 to 12 days after vaccination. The sequence in DNA is TGCAGTGCTGGGTCGACTAGCACGTCAACCTACAATGAGCAGTTCTTC. The resulting protein is CSAGSTSTSTYNEQFF.